This entry features one T cell receptor beta chain sequence. The data were taken from a study of T cells of healthy individuals. TCRdb redid the calling of the 5' RACE reads with MiXCR, one entry per CDR3 protein. The sample has 90,000 to 100,000 distinct CDR3 sequences; about 16% are singletons. The CDR3 covers 13 residues. This receptor was taken from a human donor in good health. This chain joins TRBV21-1 and TRBJ2-1; TRBD2 is taken as the D call from the table, unchecked against the DNA. TRBV21-1 is shown as a pseudogene. CDR3 in amino acids: CASSRTPWNEQFF. The CDR3 DNA reads as TGTGCCAGCAGCAGGACTCCGTGGAATGAGCAGTTCTTC.